Following are 9 T cell receptor beta chains from one sample sequenced in a study of blood T cells in healthy people across ages. A J-beta primer mix and a sample-barcoded 5' primer were used in a second PCR of about 7 to 12 cycles. Each CDR3 protein gets one entry after TCRdb re-called the 5' RACE reads with MiXCR. The sample holds 600,000 to 1,000,000 distinct CDR3 sequences, just under 25% seen once. These same records also appear under a second study, on T cells of mothers and their children.

The sequencing input was blood. The receptors here all came from a boy aged 5-17 years in good health.

This clonotype was observed a few times. The rearrangement links TRBV12-3 or TRBV12-4 to TRBJ1-1, with 8 bases lining up with TRBD1. The CDR3 is 16 residues long. The V gene end was trimmed by 5 bases and the J gene end by 4 bases; junction bases not matched to a gene: 12. CDR3 bases: TGTGCCAGCAGTAGACAGGGGCTCTCCCCTTCCACTGAAGCTTTCTTT. This encodes CASSRQGLSPSTEAFF.

The chain uses TRBV5-6 and TRBJ2-7; TRBD2 is a possible D gene (6 bases). Per the germline V gene, CDR1 is SGHDT and CDR2 is YYEEEE. The CDR3 totals 12 residues. Trimming took off 3 bases at V and 7 bases at J, with 11 bases between the two ends. CDR3 amino acids: CASSWGDWEQYF. CDR3 DNA sequence: TGTGCCAGCAGCTGGGGGGATTGGGAGCAGTACTTC.

The chain combines TRBV11-1 with TRBJ2-4; 7 bases agree with TRBD1. In germline, CDR1 is SGHAT, CDR2 FQDESV (reference sequence). The CDR3 spans 16 residues. The V and J ends lost 1 base and 3 bases, in that order; junction bases with no gene match: 6. DNA for the CDR3: TGTGCCAGCAGCTTAGGGCACCCAGGGGGCAAAAACATTCAGTACTTC. Amino acid sequence: CASSLGHPGGKNIQYF. Variable domain in full (rest from reference TRBV11-1 and TRBJ2-4): EAEVAQSPRYKITEKSQAVAFWCDPISGHATLYWYRQILGQGPELLVQFQDESVVDDSQLPKDRFSAERLKGVDSTLKIQPAELGDSAMYLCASSLGHPGGKNIQYFGAGTRLSVL.

This clonotype was found a few times. CDR3 amino acids: CASSPLAGGLFQTQYF. CDR3 DNA: TGTGCCAGCAGTCCCCTAGCGGGAGGGCTGTTCCAGACCCAGTACTTC. J is TRBJ2-5 and V is TRBV27; 12 positions match TRBD2. The CDR3 spans 16 residues. Germline V lookup: CDR1 MNHEY, CDR2 SMNVEV (reference sequence). After removal of 5 bases from V and 6 bases from J, the junction contained 10 bases not matched to a gene.

This clonotype turned up a few times. The V call is TRBV29-1, the J call TRBJ1-2; D is unresolved. With 0 bases removed from V and 4 bases from J, the gap between germline ends came to 12 bases. Per the germline V gene, CDR1 is SQVTM and CDR2 is ANQGSEA. The CDR3 has 14 amino acids. The chain's CDR3 is CSVEDPGMRYGYTF. CDR3 nucleotide sequence: TGCAGCGTTGAAGATCCCGGGATGCGCTATGGCTACACCTTC.

As DNA, the CDR3 is TGTGCCAGCAGTCAAACTAGAAAACAAACCTACGAGCAGTACTTC. Its translation is CASSQTRKQTYEQYF. This chain uses TRBV12-3 or TRBV12-4 with TRBJ2-7, with D possibly being TRBD2 (5 bases). V gave up 5 bases and J gave up 2 bases, with 16 bases separating them. There are 15 residues in the CDR3.

This clonotype was detected only once. This chain links TRBV6-5 with TRBJ1-5; D may be TRBD1 (6 bases). The germline V and J ends were trimmed by 5 bases and 4 bases, with 15 bases remaining between them. Per germline, CDR1 MNHEY and CDR2 SVGAGI. The CDR3 runs to 15 residues. In DNA form, the CDR3 reads TGTGCCAGCAGTCCTGGGACAAGCGGGAATCAGCCCCAGCATTTT. This sequence encodes CASSPGTSGNQPQHF.

This clonotype was observed a few times. The chain employs TRBV29-1 and TRBJ1-1, with D unresolved. The CDR3 is 12 amino acids. The V end lost 8 bases, the J end lost 5 bases, and 15 bases lay between the germline ends. Germline V CDR1 and CDR2: SQVTM, ANQGSEA. The CDR3 here is CSPDPWGTEAFF. The CDR3 DNA is TGCAGCCCGGACCCTTGGGGTACTGAAGCTTTCTTT.

This clonotype has a count of ten or more. The gene calls are TRBV12-3 or TRBV12-4 and TRBJ1-6; TRBD1 agrees at 10 bases. Losses at the gene ends were 2 bases for V and 0 bases for J; bases not matched to a gene: 7. This CDR3 contains 19 residues. CDR3: CASSLPPGQGSSYNSPLHF. The CDR3 DNA follows: TGTGCCAGCAGTTTACCCCCGGGACAGGGGAGCTCCTATAATTCACCCCTCCACTTT.